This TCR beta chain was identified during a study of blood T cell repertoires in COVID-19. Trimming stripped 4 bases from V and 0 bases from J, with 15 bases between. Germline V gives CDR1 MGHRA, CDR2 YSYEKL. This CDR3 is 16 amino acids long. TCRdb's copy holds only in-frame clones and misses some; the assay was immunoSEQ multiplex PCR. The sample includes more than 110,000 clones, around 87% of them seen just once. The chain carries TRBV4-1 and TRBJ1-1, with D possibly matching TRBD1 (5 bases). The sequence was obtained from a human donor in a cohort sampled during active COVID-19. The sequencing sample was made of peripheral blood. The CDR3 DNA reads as TGCGCCAGCAGCCGAGGGCTGGGGGGGATGAACACTGAAGCTTTCTTT. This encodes CASSRGLGGMNTEAFF.